The present entry profiles one T cell receptor beta chain with its context. Its target is unknown. Despite likely unrecorded immune exposures, the donors were nominally healthy at the time of sampling. This specimen belongs to a study of cytomegalovirus exposure and HLA in healthy donors. Regarding the study as a whole: Sequence variants that were highly shared formed a cluster that was likely a sequencing artifact.

The CDR3 covers 16 residues. Germline V gives CDR1 SGHTA, CDR2 FQGNSA. Trimming removed 1 base from V and 6 bases from J; junction bases left unmatched: 7. The PCR ran on 60 Vbeta and 13 Jbeta primers. Assay: immunoSEQ multiplex PCR; the TCRdb copy retains only in-frame clones and omits some. The data contain 130,000 or so clones, approximately 86% of them singletons. The chain uses TRBV7-2 and TRBJ2-2, with 8 bases matching TRBD2. The source material was PBMCs. This TCR was sampled from a woman between 40 and 50 years old in good health and CMV-seronegative. The CDR3 sequence is CASSLVSPGGAGELFF. The CDR3 DNA reads TGTGCCAGCAGCTTAGTCAGTCCGGGAGGGGCCGGGGAGCTGTTTTTT.